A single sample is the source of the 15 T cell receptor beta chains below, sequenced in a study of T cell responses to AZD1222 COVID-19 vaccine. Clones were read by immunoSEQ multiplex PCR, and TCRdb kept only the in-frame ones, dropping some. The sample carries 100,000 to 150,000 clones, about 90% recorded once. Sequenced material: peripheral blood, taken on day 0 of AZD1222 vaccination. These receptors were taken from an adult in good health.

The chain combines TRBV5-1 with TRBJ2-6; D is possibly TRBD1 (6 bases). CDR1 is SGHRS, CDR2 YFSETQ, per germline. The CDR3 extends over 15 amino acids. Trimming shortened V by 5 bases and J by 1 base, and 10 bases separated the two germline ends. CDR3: CASRPTGSGANVLTF. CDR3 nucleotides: TGCGCCAGCAGACCCACAGGGTCTGGGGCCAACGTCCTGACTTTC.

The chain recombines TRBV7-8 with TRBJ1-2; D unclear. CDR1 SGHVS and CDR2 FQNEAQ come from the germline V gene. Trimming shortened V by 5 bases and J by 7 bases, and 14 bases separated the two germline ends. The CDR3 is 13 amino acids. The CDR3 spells CASSPRESGGYTF. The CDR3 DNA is TGTGCCAGCAGCCCACGGGAGTCCGGTGGCTACACCTTC.

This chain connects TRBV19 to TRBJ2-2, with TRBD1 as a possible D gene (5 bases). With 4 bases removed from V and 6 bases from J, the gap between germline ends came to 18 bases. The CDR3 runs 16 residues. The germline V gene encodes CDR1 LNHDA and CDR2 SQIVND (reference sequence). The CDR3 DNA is TGTGCCAGTAGTACAGGGATTTTGGATCGGGCCGGGGAGCTGTTTTTT. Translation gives CASSTGILDRAGELFF.

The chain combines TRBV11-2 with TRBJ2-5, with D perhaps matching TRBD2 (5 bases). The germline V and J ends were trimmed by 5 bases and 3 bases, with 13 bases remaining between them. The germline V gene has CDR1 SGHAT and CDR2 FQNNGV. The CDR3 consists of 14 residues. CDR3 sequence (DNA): TGTGCCAGCAGCCCCCCCAGCGGTAAAGAGACCCAGTACTTC. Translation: CASSPPSGKETQYF.

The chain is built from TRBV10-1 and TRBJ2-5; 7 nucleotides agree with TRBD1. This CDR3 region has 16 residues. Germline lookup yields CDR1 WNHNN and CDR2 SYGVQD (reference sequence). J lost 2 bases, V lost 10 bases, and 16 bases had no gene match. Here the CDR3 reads CAIRHARRGLQETQYF. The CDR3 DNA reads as TGCGCCATCCGCCACGCCCGCAGGGGGTTGCAAGAGACCCAGTACTTC.

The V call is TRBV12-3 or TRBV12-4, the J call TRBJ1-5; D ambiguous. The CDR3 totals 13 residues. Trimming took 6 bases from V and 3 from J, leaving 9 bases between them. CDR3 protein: CASRRDYNQPQHF. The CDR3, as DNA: TGTGCCAGCAGGAGGGATTACAATCAGCCCCAGCATTTT.

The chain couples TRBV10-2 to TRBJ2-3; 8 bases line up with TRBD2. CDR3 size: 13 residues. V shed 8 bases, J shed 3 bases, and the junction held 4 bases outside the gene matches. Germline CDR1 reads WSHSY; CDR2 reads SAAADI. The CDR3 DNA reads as TGCGCCAGCTTAGTAGCGGGGACAGATACGCAGTATTTT. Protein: CASLVAGTDTQYF.

CDR3 in DNA: TGTGCCAGTAGTATGTCAGACATTCAGTACTTC. Amino acids: CASSMSDIQYF. The rearrangement uses TRBV19 and TRBJ2-4; D gene ambiguous. The CDR3 consists of 11 residues. The germline CDR1 and CDR2 sequences are LNHDA and SQIVND (reference sequence). V was pared by 3 bases and J by 8 bases, with 5 bases between.

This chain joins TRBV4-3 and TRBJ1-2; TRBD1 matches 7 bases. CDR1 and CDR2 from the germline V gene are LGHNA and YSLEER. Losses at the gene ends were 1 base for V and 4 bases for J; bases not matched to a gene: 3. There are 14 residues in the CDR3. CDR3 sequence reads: CASSQAWDSYGYTF. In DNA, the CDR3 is TGCGCCAGCAGCCAAGCTTGGGACAGCTATGGCTACACCTTC.

CDR3 DNA: TGTGCCAGCAGCTTAACATCCGGGACAGGGGGCGGGTACAATGAGCAGTTCTTC. This codes for CASSLTSGTGGGYNEQFF. The rearrangement uses TRBV7-2 and TRBJ2-1, with TRBD1 matching 12 bases. The germline CDR1 and CDR2 sequences are SGHTA and FQGNSA. Trimming at V came to 2 bases and at J to 4 bases, leaving 9 bases not matched to a gene. The CDR3 loop spans 18 amino acids. Together with reference TRBV7-2 and TRBJ2-1, the CDR3 gives the full variable domain: GAGVSQSPSNKVTEKGKDVELRCDPISGHTALYWYRQSLGQGLEFLIYFQGNSAPDKSGLPSDRFSAERTGGSVSTLTIQRTQQEDSAVYLCASSLTSGTGGGYNEQFFGPGTRLTVL.

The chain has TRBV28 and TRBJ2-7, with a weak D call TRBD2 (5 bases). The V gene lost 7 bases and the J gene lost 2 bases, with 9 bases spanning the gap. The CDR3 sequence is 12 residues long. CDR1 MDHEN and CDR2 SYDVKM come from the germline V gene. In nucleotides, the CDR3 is TGTGCCAGCACCTCCGGGGCCTACGAGCAGTACTTC. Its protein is CASTSGAYEQYF.

As DNA, the CDR3 is TGTGCCAGTTCCACGACAGGGGGCGCCGTGGTCCTCCACTTT. Encoded protein: CASSTTGGAVVLHF. This sequence joins TRBV19 and TRBJ1-6; 10 bases align to TRBD1. The ends lost 8 bases at V and 15 bases at J; junction bases unmatched: 13. The CDR3 totals 14 residues. CDR1 and CDR2 (germline): LNHDA, SQIVND (reference sequence). Filled out from reference TRBV19 and TRBJ1-6, the complete variable domain reads DGGITQSPKYLFRKEGQNVTLSCEQNLNHDAMYWYRQDPGQGLRLIYYSQIVNDFQKGDIAEGYSVSREKKESFPLTVTSAQKNPTAFYLCASSTTGGAVVLHFGNGTRLTVT.

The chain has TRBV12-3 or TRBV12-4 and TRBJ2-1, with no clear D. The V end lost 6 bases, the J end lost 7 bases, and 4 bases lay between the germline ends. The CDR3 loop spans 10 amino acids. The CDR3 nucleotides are TGTGCCAGCAGCCGGAATGAGCAGTTCTTC. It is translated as CASSRNEQFF.

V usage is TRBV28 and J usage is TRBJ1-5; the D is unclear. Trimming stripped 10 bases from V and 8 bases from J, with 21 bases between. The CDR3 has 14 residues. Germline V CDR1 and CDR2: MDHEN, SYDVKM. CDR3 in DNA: TGTGCCACGTTCCCCTCAGGCCGGTTTGAGCCCCAGCATTTT. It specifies CATFPSGRFEPQHF.

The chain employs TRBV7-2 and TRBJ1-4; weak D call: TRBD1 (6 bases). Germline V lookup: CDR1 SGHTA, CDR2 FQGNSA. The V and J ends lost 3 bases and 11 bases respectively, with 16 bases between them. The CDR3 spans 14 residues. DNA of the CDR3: TGTGCCAGCAGCTTGCTGGATAGCAGGGGTAAACTGTTTTTT. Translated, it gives CASSLLDSRGKLFF.